This TCR beta chain was sequenced for a study of CDR3 diversity in severe acne (dated by TCRdb to the late 2010s). Preparation of the library involved PCR. The run used an Illumina HiSeq 2000. TCRdb trimmed public reads at Q25 via fastp, called clones via MiXCR and kept in-frame beta chains. Each entry is one CDR3 protein sequence, shown with its most common DNA and genes. Recorded for this sample are 79,000 or so distinct CDR3 sequences; about half of them occurred a single time. The ten largest clones capture roughly 12% of the sample. Details on this clonotype: What antigen it recognizes has not been identified. Since a much larger clone is just one base distant, this may be a read error.

CDR1 is given as DFQATT and CDR2 as SNEGSKA, both from the germline V gene (reference sequence). V is reduced by 5 bases and J by 5 bases, leaving a spacing of 10 bases between them. CDR3 length: 11 amino acids, cysteine to phenylalanine. The CDR3 DNA has 33 bases and is translated from base 1. The V gene is TRBV20-1 and the J gene is TRBJ2-7; the D gene cannot be resolved beyond TRBD1 or TRBD2, each matching 5 bases. Sequenced: blood. The clonotype was recovered from a male donor with severe acne vulgaris. For the CDR3, the sequence is CSAAQGDEQYF. The nucleotide sequence is TGCAGTGCTGCCCAGGGAGACGAGCAGTACTTC.